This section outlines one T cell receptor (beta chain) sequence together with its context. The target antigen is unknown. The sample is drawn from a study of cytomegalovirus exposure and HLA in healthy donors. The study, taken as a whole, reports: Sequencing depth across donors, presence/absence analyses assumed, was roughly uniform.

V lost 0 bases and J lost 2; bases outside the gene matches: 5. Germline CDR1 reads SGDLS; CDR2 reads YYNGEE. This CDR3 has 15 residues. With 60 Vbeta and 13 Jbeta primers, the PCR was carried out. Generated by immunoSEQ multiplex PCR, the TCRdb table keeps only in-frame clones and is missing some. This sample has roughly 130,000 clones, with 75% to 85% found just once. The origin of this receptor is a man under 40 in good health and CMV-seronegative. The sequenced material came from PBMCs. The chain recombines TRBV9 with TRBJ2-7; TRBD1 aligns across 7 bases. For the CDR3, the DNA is TGTGCCAGCAGCGTAGGGGACAGTCCGACCTACGAGCAGTACTTC. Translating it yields CASSVGDSPTYEQYF. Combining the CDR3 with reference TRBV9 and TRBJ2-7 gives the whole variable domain DSGVTQTPKHLITATGQRVTLRCSPRSGDLSVYWYQQSLDQGLQFLIQYYNGEERAKGNILERFSAQQFPDLHSELNLSSLELGDSALYFCASSVGDSPTYEQYFGPGTRLTVT.